What follows are 15 T cell receptor beta chains derived from one specimen sequenced in a study of T cells in Graves' hyperthyroidism and ophthalmopathy (dated by TCRdb to between 2017 and 2020). Library preparation was by multiplex PCR. The listed sequencing device is Illumina HiSeq 2000. TCR beta CDR3 regions were amplified from RNA transcripts. The TCR CDR3 was subjected to a first round of RT-PCR using the HTBI primer set and the Qiagen OneStep RT-PCR kit. TCRdb trimmed public reads at Q25 via fastp, called clones via MiXCR and kept in-frame beta chains. Identical CDR3 protein sequences are pooled into one entry, listed with their most common genes and DNA. The sample table records about 410,000 distinct CDR3 sequences; more than 14% of these occur just once. The ten most abundant clones make up roughly a fifth of the sample. Sequencing input: blood. Receptor source: a woman aged 25 to 39 with Graves' ophthalmopathy.

The V and J genes are TRBV24-1 and TRBJ2-1; maybe TRBD2 (5 bases). V was shortened by 2 bases and J by 8 bases, with 12 bases between the two germline ends. Per the germline V gene, CDR1 is KGHDR and CDR2 is SFDVKD. The length of the CDR3 is 14 residues. This CDR3 is CATSDSLAQDEQFF. The CDR3 nucleotides read TGTGCCACCAGTGATTCGCTAGCTCAGGATGAGCAGTTCTTC.

This clonotype was counted many times. V and J are TRBV3-1 and TRBJ2-5, with D possibly TRBD1 on 6 matching bases. This CDR3 has 15 amino acids. The ends were cut back, 0 bases at V and 5 bases at J, with 13 bases in the middle. CDR1 is LGHDT and CDR2 is YNNKEL in the germline V gene (reference sequence). CDR3 in amino acids: CASSQEQGTGETQYF. Written as DNA, the CDR3 is TGTGCCAGCAGCCAAGAACAGGGAACAGGGGAGACCCAGTACTTC.

This clonotype appeared many times. The chain is built from TRBV7-2 and TRBJ1-6; 8 nucleotides match TRBD1. The CDR3 contains 18 residues. CDR1 and CDR2 (germline): SGHTA, FQGNSA. V lost 4 bases and J lost 1; bases outside the gene matches: 9. For the CDR3, the DNA is TGTGCCAGCAGCTATGGACAGGGTAGACTGTCCTATAATTCACCCCTCCACTTT. Protein product: CASSYGQGRLSYNSPLHF.

This clonotype was observed many times. The V gene is TRBV27, the J gene TRBJ2-3; 10 positions match TRBD2. CDR1 and CDR2 (germline): MNHEY, SMNVEV (reference sequence). This CDR3 comprises 16 residues. Unmatched junction bases numbered 11, after V lost 7 bases and J lost 4 bases. In nucleotides, the CDR3 is TGTGCCAGCAAAATATTTAGCGGGGGGATCGCAGATACGCAGTATTTT. Amino acid sequence: CASKIFSGGIADTQYF.

In its sample, this clonotype was seen many times. This chain connects TRBV19 to TRBJ2-7; 7 nucleotides match TRBD1. In germline, CDR1 is LNHDA, CDR2 SQIVND (reference sequence). This CDR3 region has 15 residues. The V and J ends lost 7 bases and 1 base, in that order; junction bases with no gene match: 10. The chain's CDR3 is CASTPGQRASYEQYF. CDR3 DNA: TGTGCCAGTACCCCGGGACAGCGAGCATCCTACGAGCAGTACTTC.

This clonotype was seen repeatedly, ten times or more. The CDR3 region is CASSSKGTLNYGYTF. Written as DNA, the CDR3 is TGTGCCAGCAGCTCCAAAGGGACACTTAACTATGGCTACACCTTC. The J gene is TRBJ1-2, the V gene TRBV7-8, with D possibly being TRBD1 (6 bases). This CDR3 spans 15 amino acids. The ends were cut back, 4 bases at V and 1 base at J, with 13 bases in the middle. In germline, CDR1 is SGHVS, CDR2 FQNEAQ.

This clonotype was observed a few times. The V and J genes are TRBV29-1 and TRBJ2-5, with TRBD2 as a possible D gene (5 bases). V lost 1 base and J lost 3, with 9 bases in between. Per the germline V gene, CDR1 is SQVTM and CDR2 is ANQGSEA. The CDR3 consists of 13 residues. The CDR3 here is CSVEVQTKETQYF. The DNA for the CDR3 is TGCAGCGTTGAAGTACAGACTAAAGAGACCCAGTACTTC. The whole variable domain, filled in from reference TRBV29-1 and TRBJ2-5, reads SAVISQKPSRDICQRGTSLTIQCQVDSQVTMMFWYRQQPGQSLTLIATANQGSEATYESGFVIDKFPISRPNLTFSTLTVSNMSPEDSSIYLCSVEVQTKETQYFGPGTRLLVL.

The rearrangement links TRBV7-2 to TRBJ2-5; 7 positions match TRBD1. Germline V CDR1 and CDR2: SGHTA, FQGNSA. V shed 6 bases, J shed 12 bases, and the junction held 13 bases outside the gene matches. CDR3 length: 13 residues. CDR3: CASRYTGAPREYF. The CDR3 nucleotides read TGTGCCAGCAGATACACAGGGGCCCCAAGGGAGTACTTC.

This clonotype showed up many times. V gene TRBV3-1 combines with J gene TRBJ2-4; weak D call: TRBD1 (6 bases). V was pared by 9 bases and J by 10 bases, with 16 bases between. There are 12 residues in the CDR3. Germline V CDR1 and CDR2: LGHDT, YNNKEL (reference sequence). The chain's CDR3 is CASRGTGKIQYF. In nucleotides, the CDR3 is TGTGCCAGTAGGGGTACAGGGAAAATTCAGTACTTC. The full variable domain, with the rest looked up from reference TRBV3-1 and TRBJ2-4, is DTAVSQTPKYLVTQMGNDKSIKCEQNLGHDTMYWYKQDSKKFLKIMFSYNNKELIINETVPNRFSPKSPDKAHLNLHINSLELGDSAVYFCASRGTGKIQYFGAGTRLSVL.

Only a few counts were recorded for this clonotype. The V call is TRBV7-6, the J call TRBJ1-2, with TRBD1 identical over 9 bases. V shed 3 bases, J shed 4 bases, and the junction held 9 bases outside the gene matches. Germline V CDR1 and CDR2: SGHVS, FNYEAQ. The CDR3 covers 16 residues. The CDR3 spells CASSFSNRGRLYGYTF. The CDR3 DNA sequence: TGTGCCAGCAGCTTCTCGAACAGGGGGCGCCTCTATGGCTACACCTTC.

This clonotype was picked up many times. This rearrangement joins TRBV2 to TRBJ2-1; perhaps TRBD1 as D (5 bases). The CDR3 spans 12 residues. V lost 7 bases, J lost 4 bases, and 8 bases lay in between. Germline assignment: CDR1 SNHLY and CDR2 FYNNEI. This CDR3 reads CASTTDYNEQFF. The CDR3 bases are TGTGCCAGCACGACAGATTACAATGAGCAGTTCTTC.

Only a few counts were recorded for this clonotype. The chain employs TRBV5-1 and TRBJ2-1, with no clear D. V was cut by 0 bases and J by 4 bases, with 14 bases left in between. This CDR3 has 16 amino acids. Germline loops: CDR1 SGHRS, CDR2 YFSETQ. The CDR3 loop reads CASSLEGSLIYNEQFF. CDR3 in DNA: TGCGCCAGCAGCTTGGAAGGGTCCTTAATTTACAATGAGCAGTTCTTC.

The V and J genes are TRBV28 and TRBJ2-7; D not resolved. The CDR3 covers 11 residues. Trimming left V 6 bases short and J 6 bases short, with 9 bases between. The germline V gene encodes CDR1 MDHEN and CDR2 SYDVKM. The CDR3 sequence is CASSIGLEQYF. The DNA for the CDR3 is TGTGCCAGCAGCATAGGGCTCGAGCAGTACTTC.

This clonotype was picked up many times. This sequence joins TRBV28 and TRBJ1-1, with TRBD1 as a possible D gene (6 bases). The CDR3 loop spans 13 amino acids. V dropped 5 bases and J dropped 4 bases, with 11 bases sitting between them. From germline, CDR1 is MDHEN and CDR2 SYDVKM. The CDR3 DNA sequence: TGTGCCAGCAGTGTTACAGGGCGCACTGAAGCTTTCTTT. It is translated as CASSVTGRTEAFF.

The table lists this clonotype with many counts. The chain joins TRBV7-2 to TRBJ2-3; 12 nucleotides line up with TRBD2. The trim removed 1 base at V and 6 bases at J, leaving 17 bases unmatched. The CDR3 is 20 amino acids. Germline V gene sequence: CDR1 SGHTA, CDR2 FQGNSA. The DNA for the CDR3 is TGTGCCAGCAGCTTAGTCCCGATCGATCGACTAGCGGGGGCCGCCGATACGCAGTATTTT. Its protein is CASSLVPIDRLAGAADTQYF.